The entry below describes one T cell receptor (beta chain). Its antigen is unidentified. The entry originates in a study of response to subunit inactivated influenza vaccine. Each CDR3 protein is one row after TCRdb ran MiXCR on the RT-PCR reads. The sample carries some 480,000 distinct CDR3 sequences, about 10% recorded once. CDR1 is SGHVS and CDR2 is FQNEAQ in the germline V gene. V shed 4 bases and J 0 bases; nucleotides not matched to a gene: 10. This CDR3 has 18 amino acids. General study results and limits: It was the authors' suggestion that each seasonal influenza vaccination recruits few new T cells.

The sample was PBMCs from blood, taken about 40 days after vaccination. The chain carries TRBV7-8 and TRBJ2-5; 11 nucleotides agree with TRBD2. The origin of this receptor is a man aged 50-59 years who received an inactivated influenza vaccine. The CDR3 here is CASSSLSRLAGNQETQYF. The CDR3 DNA reads as TGTGCCAGCAGCTCCCTTTCTCGACTAGCGGGAAACCAAGAGACCCAGTACTTC.